This TCR beta chain was sequenced in a study of T cell repertoires in cytomegalovirus infection. Study information: In public TCR beta signatures, there were indications of both CMV infection and matching HLA type. Whole-study results and caveats: Clonotype analysis showed dominance of the ex vivo response by HLA-C-restricted CMV-specific TCR beta clonotypes. Cumulated frequencies of public TCR beta families served to identify carriers of CMV plus the relevant HLA.

TCRdb passed the reads through MiXCR, listing each CDR3 protein once. The sample records around 240,000 distinct CDR3 sequences, approximately 22% being singletons. This clonotype was detected many times. The antigen is unknown. This CDR3 has 14 residues. Between the trimmed V and J ends, which lost 4 bases and 0 bases, there was a span of 9 bases. Germline V gene sequence: CDR1 LGHNT, CDR2 FRNRAP. This clonotype was obtained from a human donor in good health (CMV status not recorded). Some clones in this sample may be carry-over from other donors' samples. The chain links TRBV12-5 to TRBJ1-1, with D uncertain. The sample comprised CD8+ T cells from PBMCs. The CDR3 sequence is CASGWVGMNTEAFF. The CDR3 DNA sequence: TGTGCTAGTGGTTGGGTAGGCATGAACACTGAAGCTTTCTTT.